In this sample, the clone carrying this T cell receptor (beta chain) turned up many times. Its cognate antigen is unknown. The entry originates in a study of T cells after posttransplantation cyclophosphamide. The protocol was immunoSEQ multiplex PCR, while the TCRdb copy is restricted to in-frame clones and leaves out a portion. In total the sample includes under 15,000 clones, none of them seen once. Treatment was busulfan-fludarabine conditioning, a marrow graft, and cyclophosphamide on days +3 and +4. Trimming stripped 0 bases from V and 3 bases from J, with 9 bases between. The CDR3 loop spans 14 amino acids. Germline lookup yields CDR1 MNHEY and CDR2 SVGAGI. General study points: TRB overlap between skin or GI tissue T cells and blood was limited.

Source: PBMCs, taken after allogeneic stem cell transplant with posttransplant cyclophosphamide. This rearrangement joins TRBV6-5 to TRBJ2-7; maybe TRBD1 (6 bases). The receptor was derived from a female patient aged 40-49 years who received an allogeneic stem cell transplant from a related donor, was CMV-positive, and had acute GVHD only. Some T cells may have originated in the graft donor. The CDR3 here is CASSYSRGNYEQYV. The CDR3 bases are TGTGCCAGCAGTTACTCGAGGGGGAACTACGAGCAGTACGTC.